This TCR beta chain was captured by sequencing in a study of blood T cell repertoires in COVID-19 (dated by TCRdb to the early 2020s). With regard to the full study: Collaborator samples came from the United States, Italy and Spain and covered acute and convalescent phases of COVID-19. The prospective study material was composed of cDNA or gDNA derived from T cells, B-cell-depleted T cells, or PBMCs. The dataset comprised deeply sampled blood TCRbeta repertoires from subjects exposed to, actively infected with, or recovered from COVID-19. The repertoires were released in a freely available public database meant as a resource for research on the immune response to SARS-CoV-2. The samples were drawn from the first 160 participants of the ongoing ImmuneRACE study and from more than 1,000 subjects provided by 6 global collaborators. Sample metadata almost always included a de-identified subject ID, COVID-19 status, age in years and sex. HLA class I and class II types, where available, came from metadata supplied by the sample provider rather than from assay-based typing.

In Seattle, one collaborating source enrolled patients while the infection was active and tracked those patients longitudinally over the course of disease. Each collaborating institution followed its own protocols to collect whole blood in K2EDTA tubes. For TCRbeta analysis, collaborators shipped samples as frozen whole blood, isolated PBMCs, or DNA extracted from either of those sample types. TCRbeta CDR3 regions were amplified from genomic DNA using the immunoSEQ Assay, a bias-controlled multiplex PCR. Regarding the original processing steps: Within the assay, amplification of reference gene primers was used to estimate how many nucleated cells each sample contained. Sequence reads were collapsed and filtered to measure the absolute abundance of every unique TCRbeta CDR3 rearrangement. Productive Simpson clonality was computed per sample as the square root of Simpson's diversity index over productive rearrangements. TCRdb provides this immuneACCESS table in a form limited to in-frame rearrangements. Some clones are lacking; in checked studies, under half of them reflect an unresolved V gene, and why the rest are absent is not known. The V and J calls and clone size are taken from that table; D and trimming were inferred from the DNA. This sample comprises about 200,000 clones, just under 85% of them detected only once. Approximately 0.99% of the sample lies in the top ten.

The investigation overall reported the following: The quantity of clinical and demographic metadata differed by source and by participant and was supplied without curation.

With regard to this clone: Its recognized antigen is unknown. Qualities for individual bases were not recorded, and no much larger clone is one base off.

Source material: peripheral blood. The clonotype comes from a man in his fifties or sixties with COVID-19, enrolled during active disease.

The CDR3 sequence is CASSIRDRHNEQFF. The nucleotide sequence is TGTGCCAGTAGTATCCGGGACAGACACAATGAGCAGTTCTTC. The V and J genes are TRBV19 and TRBJ2-1, with 7 bases in between that match TRBD1. The germline V gene (reference sequence) supplies CDR1 LNHDA and CDR2 SQIVND. Inclusive of the bounding cysteine and phenylalanine, the CDR3 is 14 residues long. The read is trimmed to its CDR3 DNA, 42 bases read in frame from base 1. For this chain, trimming is 3 bases at the V end and 5 bases at the J end, and the number of junction bases without a gene match is 4.